These 15 T cell receptor beta chains came from one sample sequenced in a study of T cells in Graves' hyperthyroidism and ophthalmopathy. TCR beta CDR3 regions were amplified from RNA. The study used the HTBI primer set for a first-round RT-PCR of the TCR CDR3. Via MiXCR, TCRdb re-called the multiplex PCR reads, giving one row per CDR3 protein. Counted here are approximately 690,000 distinct CDR3 sequences, less than 25% occurring once; the ten biggest clones make up under 35%. Specimen: blood. These receptors all stem from a man aged 25 to 45 with Graves' ophthalmopathy.

The V gene is TRBV5-4, the J gene TRBJ1-4; D is undetermined. V lost 4 bases and J lost 5, with 15 bases in between. Germline CDR1 reads SGHNT; CDR2 reads YYREEE (reference sequence). The CDR3 has 15 residues. The CDR3 nucleotides are TGTGCCAGCAGCGACCTCGGCTTGGGGAATGAAAAACTGTTTTTT. This gives the protein CASSDLGLGNEKLFF.

This clonotype has only a few counts. The rearrangement uses TRBV5-1 and TRBJ1-1, with D perhaps matching TRBD1 (5 bases). The V and J ends lost 4 bases and 1 base respectively, with 11 bases between them. CDR1 SGHRS and CDR2 YFSETQ come from the germline V gene. The CDR3 consists of 14 residues. CDR3 coding DNA: TGCGCCAGCAGCATCTCTACAGGGAACACTGAAGCTTTCTTT. Residues: CASSISTGNTEAFF.

This clonotype was seen only a few times. The junction departs from germline at one end; a sequencing error may be responsible. The chain employs TRBV20-1 and TRBJ1-6, with a weak D call TRBD1 (5 bases). This CDR3 region has 14 residues. Germline V gives CDR1 DFQATT, CDR2 SNEGSKA (reference sequence). This CDR3 reads CSARDRSGYSPLHF. The CDR3 DNA reads as TGCAGTGCAAGAGACAGATCGGGGTATTCACCCCTCCACTTT.

This clonotype was counted between two and nine times. The chain employs TRBV3-2 and TRBJ2-1; the D call in the table, TRBD2, was not verified against the DNA. TRBV3-2 is a recognized pseudogene. This CDR3 has 16 amino acids. CDR3 sequence (DNA): TGTGCCAGCAGCCAAACCGGGACTAGCGGATACAATGAGCAGTTCTTC. Amino acid sequence: CASSQTGTSGYNEQFF.

As regards this clonotype: Being one base from a much bigger clone, this may be a read error. No conserved phenylalanine or tryptophan is present at the end of the CDR3, so a read error is the likely explanation. This chain links TRBV12-3 or TRBV12-4 with TRBJ1-5; tentative D call: TRBD1 (5 bases). Trimming cost V 6 bases and J 1 base, with 13 bases left between them. The CDR3 has 15 amino acids. The CDR3 spells CASRVGVGSNQPQHS. The CDR3 nucleotides read TGTGCCAGCAGGGTAGGGGTAGGAAGCAATCAGCCCCAGCATTCT.

Of note for this clonotype: Given a much more abundant clone one base away, this may be a read error. The CDR3 does not close with the conserved phenylalanine or tryptophan, likely indicating a read error. The chain links TRBV12-3 or TRBV12-4 to TRBJ1-1; 8 positions agree with TRBD1. Trimming removed 6 bases from V and 5 bases from J; junction bases left unmatched: 11. This CDR3 is built from 15 residues. CDR3 sequence reads: CASSLMVRGLTEAFL. The CDR3 DNA follows: TGTGCCAGCAGCCTCATGGTCAGGGGGCTTACTGAAGCTTTCCTT.

This clonotype was detected only a few times. The chain links TRBV2 to TRBJ2-5, with D tentatively TRBD2 (6 bases). V lost 8 bases, J lost 5 bases, and 18 bases lay in between. This CDR3 has 14 residues. Germline CDR1 reads SNHLY; CDR2 reads FYNNEI. The CDR3 here is CASPSVGVRETQYF. The CDR3 coding sequence is TGTGCCAGCCCTAGCGTCGGAGTTCGGGAGACCCAGTACTTC.

The chain recombines TRBV12-3 or TRBV12-4 with TRBJ2-7; 9 nucleotides line up with TRBD1. The CDR3 contains 14 residues. The junction had 5 bases not matched to a gene; V was cut back by 3 bases and J by 5 bases. The CDR3 sequence is CASSFGTGSNEQYF. DNA for the CDR3: TGTGCCAGCAGTTTCGGGACAGGGAGCAACGAGCAGTACTTC.

This chain uses TRBV20-1 with TRBJ1-6, with unresolved D. Germline V gene sequence: CDR1 DFQATT, CDR2 SNEGSKA (reference sequence). CDR3 length equals 17 residues. Trimming stripped 0 bases from V and 0 bases from J, with 12 bases between. CDR3 nucleotide sequence: TGCAGTGCTAGAGATCCGGACCGGAGCTCCTATAATTCACCCCTCCACTTT. Translation: CSARDPDRSSYNSPLHF.

This clonotype was detected a few times. This sequence joins TRBV5-5 and TRBJ2-7; 8 bases fit TRBD1. The CDR3 is made up of 16 amino acids. V shed 3 bases and J 4 bases; nucleotides not matched to a gene: 12. Germline V gene sequence: CDR1 SGHKS, CDR2 YYEKEE (reference sequence). In nucleotides, the CDR3 is TGTGCCAGCAGCTATGGACATGGACAGGGTGGTTACGAGCAGTACTTC. The encoded protein is CASSYGHGQGGYEQYF.

The chain has TRBV4-1 and TRBJ2-3; D possibly uses TRBD1 or TRBD2 (5 bases each). CDR1 and CDR2 from the germline V gene are MGHRA and YSYEKL. V was clipped by 4 bases and J by 1 base, with 15 bases between them. This CDR3 region has 16 residues. The CDR3: CASSPPFRDGTDTQYF. CDR3 DNA sequence: TGCGCCAGCAGCCCCCCGTTCCGGGACGGCACAGATACGCAGTATTTT.

This clonotype was counted a few times. The chain recombines TRBV19 with TRBJ2-7, with TRBD1 matching 7 bases. Germline CDR1 and CDR2: LNHDA and SQIVND (reference sequence). V gave up 1 base and J gave up 3 bases; unmatched junction bases: 3. The CDR3 runs to 14 residues. The CDR3 bases are TGTGCCAGTAGTATAGGACAGGGATTCTACGAGCAGTACTTC. Its translation is CASSIGQGFYEQYF.

This clonotype was seen ten or more times. The V gene is TRBV2, the J gene TRBJ2-1; 13 positions agree with TRBD2. Looked up from germline, CDR1 is SNHLY and CDR2 is FYNNEI. The CDR3 contains 17 residues. The V gene end was trimmed by 0 bases and the J gene end by 3 bases; junction bases not matched to a gene: 2. The CDR3 DNA is TGTGCCAGCAGTGAAGCGCGGACTAGCGGGGGCTACAATGAGCAGTTCTTC. Its protein is CASSEARTSGGYNEQFF.

This chain joins TRBV6-1 and TRBJ2-1; D is possibly TRBD2 (6 bases). Trimming shortened V by 5 bases and J by 3 bases, and 14 bases separated the two germline ends. The germline CDR1 and CDR2 sequences are MNHNS and SASEGT. The CDR3 consists of 15 residues. DNA of the CDR3: TGTGCCAGCAGTCGGACGGAGGGCTACTACAATGAGCAGTTCTTC. It encodes CASSRTEGYYNEQFF.

In its sample, this clonotype was seen many times. CDR3: CASSSTGRFGETQYF. CDR3 in DNA: TGTGCCAGCAGTTCGACAGGGAGATTTGGGGAGACCCAGTACTTC. The gene calls are TRBV12-3 or TRBV12-4 and TRBJ2-5; TRBD1 agrees at 7 bases. The CDR3 contains 15 residues. Germline trimming cut 4 bases from V and 5 bases from J; bases unmatched to any gene: 10.